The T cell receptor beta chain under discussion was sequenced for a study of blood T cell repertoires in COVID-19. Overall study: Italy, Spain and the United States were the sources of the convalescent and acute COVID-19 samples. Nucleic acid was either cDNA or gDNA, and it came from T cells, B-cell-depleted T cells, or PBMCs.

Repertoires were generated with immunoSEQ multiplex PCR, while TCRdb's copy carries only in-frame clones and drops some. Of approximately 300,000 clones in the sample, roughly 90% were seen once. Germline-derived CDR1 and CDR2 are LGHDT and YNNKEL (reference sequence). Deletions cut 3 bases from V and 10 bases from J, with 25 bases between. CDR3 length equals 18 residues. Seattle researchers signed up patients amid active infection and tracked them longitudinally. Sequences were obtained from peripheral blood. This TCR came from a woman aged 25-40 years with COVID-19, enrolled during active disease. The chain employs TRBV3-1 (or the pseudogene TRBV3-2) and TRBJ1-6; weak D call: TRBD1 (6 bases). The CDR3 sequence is CASSQYSDVGTGSSPLHF. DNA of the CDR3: TGTGCCAGCAGCCAGTATTCCGATGTTGGAACAGGGAGCTCACCCCTCCACTTT.